This entry describes one T cell receptor (beta chain). Its specificity is not known. The data were taken from a study of radiotherapy plus CTLA-4 blockade in lung cancer. Points from the study as a whole: Early blood T cell clone dynamics reportedly forecast response best, with interferon-beta.

V gave up 6 bases and J gave up 10 bases; unmatched junction bases: 11. Germline V gene lookup returns CDR1 MNHNS and CDR2 SASEGT. The CDR3 extends over 14 amino acids. The study treated chemo-refractory metastatic non-small-cell lung cancer patients with focal radiation plus ipilimumab CTLA-4 blockade. Produced via immunoSEQ multiplex PCR; TCRdb's table is partial and in-frame only. Altogether under 55,000 clones are present, 82% being singletons, with the ten largest covering about 3.3%. The clonotype originates from a human donor with non-small cell lung cancer who had stable disease on radiotherapy plus ipilimumab. This chain links TRBV6-1 with TRBJ2-7; 11 positions agree with TRBD1. The starting material was peripheral blood, obtained from a patient treated with radiotherapy plus ipilimumab. The CDR3 region has the DNA TGTGCCAGCAGCTACAGGACAGGGGGCAGGGAACAGTACTTC. Translated, it gives CASSYRTGGREQYF.